The 9 T cell receptor beta chains below come from one sample, sequenced in a study of Ad26.COV2.S vaccination and SARS-CoV-2 variants. Sample treatment: 15 to 20 received Ad26.COV2.S at low or high dose, single or two shots; a few received placebo; per-sample allocation not given. All samples were drawn on day 63, counting from the first vaccine or placebo injection. The table came from immunoSEQ multiplex PCR; TCRdb's copy has only in-frame clones and leaves some out. The data hold 450,000 to 550,000 clones, with 89% observed a single time. Sample: peripheral blood, taken in a trial of Ad26.COV2.S vaccine versus placebo. Receptor source: a person aged 18-60 years who received the Ad26.COV2.S COVID-19 vaccine or a placebo.

V and J are TRBV28 and TRBJ1-2, with D unclear. V gave up 5 bases and J gave up 1 base, with 14 bases separating them. The CDR3 extends over 15 amino acids. CDR1 is MDHEN, CDR2 SYDVKM, per germline. CDR3 in DNA: TGTGCCAGCAGTATCCCACAGCTTCTTAACTATGGCTACACCTTC. Translated, it gives CASSIPQLLNYGYTF.

This chain uses TRBV10-3 with TRBJ1-1; no reliable D call. This CDR3 region has 15 residues. V was shortened by 6 bases and J by 4 bases, with 18 bases between the two germline ends. Germline lookup yields CDR1 ENHRY and CDR2 SYGVKD. The CDR3: CAISLAEGMGTEAFF. Here the CDR3 DNA reads TGTGCCATCAGCTTGGCGGAGGGTATGGGCACTGAAGCTTTCTTT.

The chain carries TRBV9 and TRBJ1-3; 8 positions agree with TRBD1. Germline CDR1 SGDLS, CDR2 YYNGEE. Unmatched junction bases numbered 6, after V lost 0 bases and J lost 4 bases. This CDR3 contains 16 residues. CDR3 DNA sequence: TGTGCCAGCAGCGTAGGGACAGGGTTGGGAGGAAACACCATATATTTT. It is translated as CASSVGTGLGGNTIYF.

V usage is TRBV6-5 and J usage is TRBJ2-7; 9 bases are shared with TRBD1. V lost 8 bases to trimming and J lost 10 bases; unmatched junction nucleotides: 9. CDR1 MNHEY and CDR2 SVGAGI come from the germline V gene. This CDR3 comprises 12 residues. CDR3 amino acids: CASRGTGMPQYF. The DNA of the CDR3 is TGTGCCAGCCGGGGGACAGGGATGCCTCAGTACTTC.

The rearrangement joins TRBV11-2 to TRBJ2-7; either TRBD1 or TRBD2 may fit D (5 bases each). CDR1 is SGHAT, CDR2 FQNNGV, per germline. V dropped 8 bases and J dropped 0 bases, with 11 bases sitting between them. The CDR3 has 13 amino acids. The CDR3 DNA follows: TGTGCCAGCCGTGGGGACCTCTCCTACGAGCAGTACGTC. Protein product: CASRGDLSYEQYV.

This chain connects TRBV5-1 to TRBJ2-6, with TRBD1 matching over 7 bases. V was clipped by 2 bases and J by 2 bases; unmatched bases: 1. Looked up from germline, CDR1 is SGHRS and CDR2 is YFSETQ. This CDR3 spans 15 amino acids. DNA of the CDR3: TGCGCCAGCAGCTTTGGGACAGCTGGGGCCAACGTCCTGACTTTC. Translating it yields CASSFGTAGANVLTF.

This clone was seen once. The rearrangement joins TRBV5-1 to TRBJ1-2; a weak D match, TRBD1 (6 bases). There are 15 residues in the CDR3. The V and J ends lost 0 bases and 1 base respectively, with 10 bases between them. From germline, CDR1 is SGHRS and CDR2 YFSETQ. The CDR3 region is CASSLETGLNYGYTF. The CDR3 DNA reads TGCGCCAGCAGCTTGGAGACAGGACTTAACTATGGCTACACCTTC.

The chain has TRBV6-5 and TRBJ2-5, with TRBD1 matching 8 bases. CDR3 length: 14 residues. J was trimmed by 7 bases and V by 8 bases; bases with no gene match: 12. Germline V lookup: CDR1 MNHEY, CDR2 SVGAGI. The CDR3 reads CASWGTGGVGTQYF. The CDR3 DNA is TGTGCCAGCTGGGGGACAGGTGGGGTGGGGACCCAGTACTTC.

This sequence joins TRBV6-5 and TRBJ1-1, with 7 positions matching TRBD1. The germline gives CDR1 MNHEY, CDR2 SVGAGI. Trimming cost V 7 bases and J 6 bases; bases outside gene matches: 14. The CDR3 consists of 15 residues. In DNA, the CDR3 is TGTGCCAGCACCGCGAGGGGACAGAAAACTTCTGAAGCTTTCTTT. This gives the protein CASTARGQKTSEAFF.